The 4 T cell receptor beta chains below all came from one sample that was sequenced in a study of T-cell memory formation after mild COVID-19. From the 5' RACE reads, TCRdb called clonotypes with MiXCR, one entry per CDR3 protein. The profile shows 290,000 or so distinct CDR3 sequences, just under 20% of them singletons. What was sequenced was PBMCs or a T cell subset sorted from them (not recorded which). These receptors all stem from a man aged 18 to 29 who had mild COVID-19 (a few samples of this study predate the infection). Cell type and time point are not known.

V is TRBV2 and J is TRBJ1-2; 7 positions match TRBD1. The length of the CDR3 is 14 residues. The J segment lost 7 bases and the V segment lost 4 bases, leaving 9 bases of the junction unmatched. Germline assignment: CDR1 SNHLY and CDR2 FYNNEI. CDR3 residues: CASSGQTGVLGYTF. The CDR3 region has the DNA TGTGCCAGCAGTGGACAAACAGGGGTACTTGGCTACACCTTC.

This clonotype has only a few counts. The J gene is TRBJ2-3, the V gene TRBV5-1, with D possibly matching TRBD2 (6 bases). CDR3 length: 16 amino acids. Per germline, CDR1 SGHRS and CDR2 YFSETQ. V was cut by 4 bases and J by 2 bases, with 17 bases left in between. CDR3: CASSVEGLAATDTQYF. CDR3 in DNA: TGCGCCAGCAGCGTGGAGGGCCTCGCGGCCACAGATACGCAGTATTTT.

This chain uses TRBV2 with TRBJ2-1; no firm D call. V gave up 4 bases and J gave up 0 bases, with 7 bases separating them. The CDR3 extends over 14 amino acids. Germline V gene lookup returns CDR1 SNHLY and CDR2 FYNNEI. CDR3 residues: CASSADSSYNEQFF. CDR3 DNA: TGTGCCAGCAGTGCCGACTCCTCCTACAATGAGCAGTTCTTC.

V is TRBV7-9 and J is TRBJ2-2, with 8 bases that match TRBD1. With 7 bases clipped from V and 1 base from J, the junction kept 17 bases outside the gene matches. CDR1 and CDR2 from the germline V gene are SEHNR and FQNEAQ (reference sequence). The CDR3 length is 19 residues. The CDR3 DNA reads TGTGCCAGCACCACTAACTCAGACCGACAGGGGCGGAACACCGGGGAGCTGTTTTTT. Its protein is CASTTNSDRQGRNTGELFF.